The present T cell receptor beta chain was sequenced within a study of technical replicates of blood from a few donors. Method: immunoSEQ multiplex PCR; TCRdb's copy keeps in-frame clones and lacks some. The table lists 55,000 to 75,000 clones, about 95% of them singletons. Trimming stripped 6 bases from V and 8 bases from J, with 12 bases between. Germline V lookup: CDR1 SNHLY, CDR2 FYNNEI. This CDR3 is built from 12 residues. The sequence came from a human donor in good health. Some clones in this sample may be carry-over from other donors' samples. Material: PBMCs. V and J are TRBV2 and TRBJ2-3; the D is unclear. The DNA of the CDR3 is TGTGCCAGCAGCGCCCCTAGAAGTACGCAGTATTTT. Translating it yields CASSAPRSTQYF.